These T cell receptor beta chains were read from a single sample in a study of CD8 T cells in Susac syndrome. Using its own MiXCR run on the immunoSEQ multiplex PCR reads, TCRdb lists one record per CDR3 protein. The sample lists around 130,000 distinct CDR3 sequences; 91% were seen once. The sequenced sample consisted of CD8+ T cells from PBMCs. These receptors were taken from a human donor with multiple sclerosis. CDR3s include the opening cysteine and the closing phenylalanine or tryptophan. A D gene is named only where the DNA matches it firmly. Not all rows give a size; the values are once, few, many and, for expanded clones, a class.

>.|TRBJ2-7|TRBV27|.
CASSLLGAYEQYF
TGTGCCAGCAGCTTGCTGGGCGCCTACGAGCAGTACTTC
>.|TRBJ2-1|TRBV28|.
CASSLAINEQFF
TGTGCCAGCAGTCTGGCCATTAATGAGCAGTTCTTC
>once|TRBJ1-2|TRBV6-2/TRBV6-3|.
CASSYGGRGYTF
TGTGCCAGCAGTTATGGGGGTCGTGGCTACACCTTC
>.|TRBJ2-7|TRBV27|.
CASRPGVRSYEQYF
TGTGCCAGCAGGCCAGGGGTTAGGTCCTACGAGCAGTACTTC
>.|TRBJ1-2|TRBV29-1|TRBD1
CSVNRGSYGYTF
TGCAGCGTGAACAGGGGGTCCTATGGCTACACCTTC
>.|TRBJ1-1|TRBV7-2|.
CASSFWGLTEAFF
TGTGCCAGCAGCTTTTGGGGCCTCACTGAAGCTTTCTTT
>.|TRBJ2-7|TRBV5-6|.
CASSSGLNFYEQYF
TGTGCCAGCAGCTCGGGACTCAATTTCTACGAGCAGTACTTC
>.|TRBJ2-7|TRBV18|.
CASSPRDSRGEQYF
TGTGCCAGCTCACCACGCGACTCCCGGGGCGAGCAGTACTTC
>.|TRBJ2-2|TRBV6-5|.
CASKEVTGELFF
TGTGCCAGCAAGGAAGTTACCGGGGAGCTGTTTTTT
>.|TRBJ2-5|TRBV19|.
CASSISGPWSQYF
TGTGCCAGTAGTATAAGCGGACCTTGGAGCCAGTACTTC
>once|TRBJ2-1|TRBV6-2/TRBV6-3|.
CASASLEVYNEQFF
TGTGCCAGCGCCTCCTTAGAGGTGTACAATGAGCAGTTCTTC
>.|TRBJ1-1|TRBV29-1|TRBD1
CSVLTGITEAFF
TGCAGCGTTCTGACAGGGATCACTGAAGCTTTCTTT
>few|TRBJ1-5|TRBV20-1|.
CSARTDINQPQHF
TGCAGTGCTAGAACGGACATCAATCAGCCCCAGCATTTT
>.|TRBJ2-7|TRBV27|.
CASSFPGGYEQYF
TGTGCCAGCAGTTTCCCCGGGGGCTACGAGCAGTACTTC
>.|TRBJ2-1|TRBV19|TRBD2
CASFSGIYNEQFF
TGTGCCTCTTTTAGCGGGATCTACAATGAGCAGTTCTTC
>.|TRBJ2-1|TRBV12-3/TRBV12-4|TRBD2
CASSLMASGVNYNEQFF
TGTGCCAGCAGTTTAATGGCTAGCGGAGTTAACTACAATGAGCAGTTCTTC
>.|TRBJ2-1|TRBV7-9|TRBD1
CASSLRQGAQNEQFF
TGTGCCAGCAGCTTAAGGCAGGGGGCGCAGAATGAGCAGTTCTTC